This is a list of T cell receptor beta chains from one sample in a study of human T cells and chemical hapten exposure. Each CDR3 protein gets one entry after TCRdb re-called the RACE reads with MiXCR. The data hold about 90,000 distinct CDR3 sequences, with 11% observed a single time. The sample here was whole blood, taken in connection with sensitization to the hapten diphenylcyclopropenone (DPC). The origin of the receptors is a woman between 25 and 40 years old with alopecia areata. Some clones in this sample may be carry-over from other donors' samples. CDR3s include the opening cysteine and the closing phenylalanine or tryptophan. The D gene is left open where the match is weak. Size values are once, few and many counts, or a class for expanded clones, and some rows have none.

>-|-|TRBV6-5|TRBJ2-3
CASSYNGAGDTQYF
TGTGCCAGCAGTTACAACGGGGCAGGGGATACGCAGTATTTT
>-|-|TRBV6-2/TRBV6-3|TRBJ1-5
CASSYGEHATQHF
TGTGCCAGCAGTTACGGGGAACATGCCACCCAGCATTTT
>few|TRBD1|TRBV12-3/TRBV12-4|TRBJ1-1
CASSLVFGGQGAEAFF
TGTGCCAGCAGTTTAGTCTTCGGAGGACAGGGGGCTGAAGCTTTCTTT
>many|-|TRBV7-9|TRBJ1-3
CASSPKAGLSGNTIYF
TGTGCCAGCAGTCCCAAGGCAGGGCTCTCTGGAAACACCATATATTTT
>many|TRBD1|TRBV6-6|TRBJ2-7
CASSYSGTGNSYEQYF
TGTGCCAGCAGTTACTCCGGGACAGGAAACTCCTACGAGCAGTACTTC
>many|-|TRBV20-1|TRBJ2-7
CSARDDLSSYEQYF
TGCAGTGCTAGGGACGACTTGAGCTCCTACGAGCAGTACTTC
>-|-|TRBV21-1|TRBJ2-3
CASSRRTRAQYF
TGTGCCAGCAGCAGAAGGACTAGAGCGCAGTATTTT
>few|TRBD1|TRBV6-5|TRBJ2-3
CASRSRTGMRWADTQYF
TGTGCCAGCAGATCCCGGACAGGGATGAGGTGGGCAGATACGCAGTATTTT
>many|-|TRBV12-3/TRBV12-4|TRBJ1-5
CASSYHRVGDQPQHF
TGTGCCAGCAGCTATCACAGGGTCGGGGATCAGCCCCAGCATTTT
>many|-|TRBV11-2|TRBJ1-4
CASSNQQDPANEKLFF
TGTGCCAGCAGCAATCAACAGGACCCGGCAAATGAAAAACTGTTTTTT
>few|-|TRBV7-3|TRBJ1-1
CASSLGGGGILNTEAFF
TGTGCCAGCAGCTTAGGGGGCGGAGGAATATTGAACACTGAAGCTTTCTTT
>few|-|TRBV29-1|TRBJ2-1
CSVEDNREPYNEQFF
TGCAGCGTTGAAGATAACCGGGAGCCCTACAATGAGCAGTTCTTC
>many|-|TRBV18|TRBJ1-5
CASSPPRGPQHF
TGTGCCAGCTCCCCACCCCGAGGCCCCCAGCATTTT
>few|-|TRBV18|TRBJ1-1
CASSPYVSTEAFF
TGTGCCAGCTCACCATACGTCAGCACTGAAGCTTTCTTT
>many|-|TRBV3-1|TRBJ2-7
CASSHPVGTPPLGQYF
TGTGCCAGCAGCCACCCCGTCGGGACACCCCCTCTCGGGCAGTACTTC
>-|TRBD2|TRBV5-1|TRBJ2-5
CASSLVAGKETQYF
TGCGCCAGCAGCTTAGTAGCGGGGAAAGAGACCCAGTACTTC
>few|-|TRBV3-1|TRBJ1-1
CASSQAGRGNTEAFF
TGTGCCAGCAGCCAAGCGGGGCGTGGTAACACTGAAGCTTTCTTT
>many|TRBD1|TRBV6-2/TRBV6-3|TRBJ1-2
CASSALWTGGTYGYTF
TGTGCCAGCTCCGCCCTTTGGACAGGGGGTACTTATGGCTACACCTTC
>many|TRBD1|TRBV11-1|TRBJ1-1
CASSPRTGGNTEAFF
TGTGCCAGCAGCCCGCGGACAGGGGGAAACACTGAAGCTTTCTTT
>many|-|TRBV5-1|TRBJ1-6
CASSVNIIDSPLHF
TGCGCCAGCAGCGTGAATATTATAGATTCACCCCTCCACTTT
>many|TRBD2|TRBV9|TRBJ2-1
CASSAGWTSDLNEQFF
TGTGCCAGCAGCGCCGGATGGACTAGCGATCTGAATGAGCAGTTCTTC
>-|-|TRBV19|TRBJ1-5
CASSKGHSNQPQHF
TGTGCCAGTAGTAAGGGGCATAGCAATCAGCCCCAGCATTTT
>many|-|TRBV6-2/TRBV6-3|TRBJ2-1
CASRDTGHGYNEQFF
TGTGCCAGCAGGGACACGGGACACGGTTACAATGAGCAGTTCTTC